These T cell receptor beta chains were read from a single sample in a study of T cell responses to AZD1222 COVID-19 vaccine. Assay used: immunoSEQ multiplex PCR; TCRdb lists only in-frame clones, some missing. The sample has about 180,000 clones; 88% are singletons. The sample consisted of peripheral blood, taken 28 days after the second AZD1222 dose. These receptors originate from an adult who received the AZD1222 COVID-19 vaccine. Each CDR3 is given with its conserved first and last residue. The D gene is left open where the match is weak. Clone sizes are given selectively: once, few, many, or a class where the clone is expanded.

>TRBJ2-7|-|few|TRBV28
TGTGCCAGCTCGGGCCCCAGGGGTGGCAGGACCTACGAGCAGTACTTC
CASSGPRGGRTYEQYF
>TRBJ1-4|-|-|TRBV6-6
TGTGCCAGCTCTCTCCGAGGTGGCGAAAAACTGTTTTTT
CASSLRGGEKLFF
>TRBJ1-1|-|-|TRBV5-1
TGCGCCAGCAGCTTGGCCCTGGCCGCAGGGTCGGGCACTGAAGCTTTCTTT
CASSLALAAGSGTEAFF
>TRBJ1-4|-|-|TRBV7-2
TGTGCCAGCAGCTCACTGGACGGAGAAAAACTGTTTTTT
CASSSLDGEKLFF
>TRBJ1-1|-|-|TRBV18
TGTGCCAGCTCACCAACCATGAACACTGAAGCTTTCTTT
CASSPTMNTEAFF
>TRBJ1-1|-|-|TRBV6-5
TGTGCCAGCATACTGGGGGCGCTAAGCACTGAAGCTTTCTTT
CASILGALSTEAFF
>TRBJ2-3|-|-|TRBV7-9
TGTGCCAGCAACTTAGGTCCTTATACGCAGTATTTT
CASNLGPYTQYF
>TRBJ1-5|-|once|TRBV19
TGTGCCATCGGAACAGGGAGAGATCAGCCCCAGCATTTT
CAIGTGRDQPQHF
>TRBJ1-6|TRBD1|once|TRBV30
TGTGCCTGGAGTGTAGCCCGGACAGGGAATTCACCCCTCCACTTT
CAWSVARTGNSPLHF
>TRBJ2-2|-|-|TRBV2
TGTGCCTGCAAGGGGATCAGAGGCACCGGGGAGCTGTTTTTT
CACKGIRGTGELFF
>TRBJ2-1|-|once|TRBV7-3
TGTGCCAGCAGCCCCTCCCTCGGGGCAGGGGAGCAGTTCTTC
CASSPSLGAGEQFF
>TRBJ1-1|-|-|TRBV30
TGTGCCTGGAGACGGACCTTGATGAACACTGAAGCTTTCTTT
CAWRRTLMNTEAFF
>TRBJ2-7|-|-|TRBV6-4
TGTGCCAGCAGTGAGCAAGCGGGCTCCTACGAGCAGTACTTC
CASSEQAGSYEQYF
>TRBJ1-6|-|-|TRBV19
TGTGCCAGTAGTGACCGACACCAAGGCATCTCACCCCTCCACTTT
CASSDRHQGISPLHF
>TRBJ2-2|-|-|TRBV30
TGTGCCTGGAAAACCCGGCTCACGAACACCGGGGAGCTGTTTTTT
CAWKTRLTNTGELFF
>TRBJ2-2|-|-|TRBV5-1
TGCGCCACTAAGGAGGGTCAAAGTCCCGGGGAGCTGTTTTTT
CATKEGQSPGELFF
>TRBJ2-3|-|-|TRBV9
TGTGCCAGCAGCGTACGTGGGGACGACACAGATACGCAGTATTTT
CASSVRGDDTDTQYF
>TRBJ2-5|TRBD2|-|TRBV2
TGTGCCAGCAATGGCGGGGGACTCCAAGAGACCCAGTACTTC
CASNGGGLQETQYF
>TRBJ1-1|-|-|TRBV28
TGTGCCAGCAGGGTCACAGGGAACTGGAACACTGAAGCTTTCTTT
CASRVTGNWNTEAFF
>TRBJ2-1|TRBD2|-|TRBV9
TGTGCCAGCAGCGCCGAGAGGGGACTAGATGAAGATGAGCAGTTCTTC
CASSAERGLDEDEQFF
>TRBJ2-7|TRBD1|-|TRBV5-1
TGCGCCAGCAGCTTTGGACAGGGTAGTTACGAGCAGTACTTC
CASSFGQGSYEQYF
>TRBJ1-5|-|-|TRBV2
TGTGCCAGCACCAGAGAAAATAGCAATCAGCCCCAGCATTTT
CASTRENSNQPQHF
>TRBJ1-1|-|-|TRBV14
TGTGCCAGCAGCCCTATGAACACTGAAGCTTTCTTT
CASSPMNTEAFF
>TRBJ1-1|-|-|TRBV30
TGTGCCTGGAGTCGGTCGGTTGGCACTGAAGCTTTCTTT
CAWSRSVGTEAFF
>TRBJ2-7|-|-|TRBV7-9
TGTGCCAGCAGCCGGGACTGGAGCTCCTACGAGCAGTACTTC
CASSRDWSSYEQYF
>TRBJ2-2|TRBD2|-|TRBV12-5
TGTGCTAGTGGTTTACTAGCGGGGGGGCTCACCGGGGAGCTGTTTTTT
CASGLLAGGLTGELFF
>TRBJ2-7|-|-|TRBV5-1
TGCGCCAGCAGCTTGGGTCGGGAATGGGAGTACGAGCAGTACTTC
CASSLGREWEYEQYF
>TRBJ1-2|-|many|TRBV2
TGTGCCAGCCGGTCGGCCAGCTACACCTTC
CASRSASYTF
>TRBJ1-2|TRBD1|-|TRBV6-5
TGTGCCAGCAGATCAACAGGGGTCTATGGCTACACCTTC
CASRSTGVYGYTF
>TRBJ1-2|-|-|TRBV30
TGTGCCTGGAGTGTACCCGGGCAGACTTACTATGGCTACACCTTC
CAWSVPGQTYYGYTF
>TRBJ1-1|TRBD1|-|TRBV5-1
TGCGCCAGCGCACTAGGGACAGTGAACACTGAAGCTTTCTTT
CASALGTVNTEAFF
>TRBJ2-3|TRBD2|-|TRBV28
TGTGCCAGCAGTGGTAGCGGGGGGGCGGGCACAGATACGCAGTATTTT
CASSGSGGAGTDTQYF
>TRBJ2-2|-|-|TRBV21-1
TGTGCCAGCGCTCCGGACGGAGAAACACCCGGGGAGCTGTTTTTT
CASAPDGETPGELFF
>TRBJ2-7|-|-|TRBV25-1
TGTGCCAGCAGTGTTCAGGGTAGCTACGAGCAGTACTTC
CASSVQGSYEQYF
>TRBJ2-2|-|-|TRBV6-5
TGTGCCAGCAGGTTAACAGGGTCCGGGGAGCTGTTTTTT
CASRLTGSGELFF
>TRBJ2-5|TRBD1|-|TRBV7-7
TGTGCTAGCAGCCGAACCGGGACAGGCCAAGAGACCCAGTACTTC
CASSRTGTGQETQYF
>TRBJ1-1|-|-|TRBV5-6
TGTGCCAGCATCCGGCTGGGCACTGAAGCTTTCTTT
CASIRLGTEAFF
>TRBJ2-3|-|-|TRBV6-6
TGTGCCAGCAGCCCCGTCGGGACGAGCACAGATACGCAGTATTTT
CASSPVGTSTDTQYF
>TRBJ1-1|TRBD1|-|TRBV19
TGTGCCAGTAGTACATTACAGGGGTACGCTTTCTTT
CASSTLQGYAFF
>TRBJ2-2|-|few|TRBV4-1
TGCGCCAGCAGCCAAGCAGGGTGGCGAACCGGGGAGCTGTTTTTT
CASSQAGWRTGELFF
>TRBJ1-1|-|once|TRBV5-1
TGCGCCAGCAGATGGGGTGTAGGAGGGAACACTGAAGCTTTCTTT
CASRWGVGGNTEAFF